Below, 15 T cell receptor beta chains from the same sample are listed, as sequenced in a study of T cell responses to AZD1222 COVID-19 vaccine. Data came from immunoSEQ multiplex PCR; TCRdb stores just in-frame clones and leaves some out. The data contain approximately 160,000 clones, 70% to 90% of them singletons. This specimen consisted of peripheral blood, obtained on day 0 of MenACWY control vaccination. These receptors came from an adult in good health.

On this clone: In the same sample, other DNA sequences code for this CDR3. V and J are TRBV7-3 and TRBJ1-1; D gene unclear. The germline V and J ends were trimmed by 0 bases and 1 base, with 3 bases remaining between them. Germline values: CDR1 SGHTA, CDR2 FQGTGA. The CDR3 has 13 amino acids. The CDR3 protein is CASSLTPNTEAFF. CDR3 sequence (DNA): TGTGCCAGCAGCTTAACCCCGAACACTGAAGCTTTCTTT.

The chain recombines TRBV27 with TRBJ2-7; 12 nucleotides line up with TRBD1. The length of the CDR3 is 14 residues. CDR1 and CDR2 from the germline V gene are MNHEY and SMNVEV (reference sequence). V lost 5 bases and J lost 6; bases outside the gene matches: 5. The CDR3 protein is CASSRDRGLGEQYF. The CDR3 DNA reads TGTGCCAGCAGTCGGGACAGGGGGCTTGGCGAGCAGTACTTC.

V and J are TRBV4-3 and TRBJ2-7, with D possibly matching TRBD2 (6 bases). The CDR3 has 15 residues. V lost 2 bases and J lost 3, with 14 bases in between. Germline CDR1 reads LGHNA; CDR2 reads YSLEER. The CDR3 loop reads CASSQNSGGDYEQYF. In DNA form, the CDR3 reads TGCGCCAGCAGCCAAAATTCGGGCGGGGACTACGAGCAGTACTTC.

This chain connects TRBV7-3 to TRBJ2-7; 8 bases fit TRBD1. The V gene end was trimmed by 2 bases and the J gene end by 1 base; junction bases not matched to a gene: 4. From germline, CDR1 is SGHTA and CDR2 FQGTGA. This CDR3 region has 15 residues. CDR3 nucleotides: TGTGCCAGCAGCTTAGACCGGGACAGGTCCTACGAGCAGTACTTC. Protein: CASSLDRDRSYEQYF.

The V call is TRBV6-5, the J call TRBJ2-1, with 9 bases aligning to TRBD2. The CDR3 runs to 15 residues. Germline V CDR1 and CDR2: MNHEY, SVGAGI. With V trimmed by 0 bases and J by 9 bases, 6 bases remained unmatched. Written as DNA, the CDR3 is TGTGCCAGCAGTTACTCCCGCGGGGGGGCAGTTGAGCAGTTCTTC. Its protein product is CASSYSRGGAVEQFF.

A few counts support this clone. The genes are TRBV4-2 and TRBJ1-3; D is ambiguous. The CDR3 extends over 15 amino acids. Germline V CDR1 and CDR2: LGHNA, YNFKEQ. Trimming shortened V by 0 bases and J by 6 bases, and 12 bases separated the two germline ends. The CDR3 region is CASSQDLGRTNTIYF. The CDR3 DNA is TGTGCCAGCAGCCAAGATCTTGGACGGACAAACACCATATATTTT.

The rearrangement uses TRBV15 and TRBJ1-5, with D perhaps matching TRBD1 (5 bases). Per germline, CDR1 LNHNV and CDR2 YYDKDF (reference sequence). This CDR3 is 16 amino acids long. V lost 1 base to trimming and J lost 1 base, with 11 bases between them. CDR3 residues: CATSRGWGKSNQPQHF. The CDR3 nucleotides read TGTGCCACCAGCAGAGGATGGGGGAAGAGCAATCAGCCCCAGCATTTT.

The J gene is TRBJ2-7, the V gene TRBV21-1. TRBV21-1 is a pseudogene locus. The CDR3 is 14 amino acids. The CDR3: CASSKGGNTYEQYF. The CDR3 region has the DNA TGTGCCAGCAGCAAAGGGGGAAACACCTACGAGCAGTACTTC.

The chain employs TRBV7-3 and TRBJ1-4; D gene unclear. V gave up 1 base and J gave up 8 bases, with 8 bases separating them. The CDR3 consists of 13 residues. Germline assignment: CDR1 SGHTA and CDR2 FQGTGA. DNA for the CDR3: TGTGCCAGCAGCTTAATGACGGGAGAAAAACTGTTTTTT. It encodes CASSLMTGEKLFF.

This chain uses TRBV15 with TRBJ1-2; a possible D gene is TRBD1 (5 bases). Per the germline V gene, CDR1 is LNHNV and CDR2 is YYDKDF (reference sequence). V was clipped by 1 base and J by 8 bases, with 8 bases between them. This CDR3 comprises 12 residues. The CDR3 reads CATSRAGDGYTF. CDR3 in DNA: TGTGCCACCAGCAGAGCCGGGGACGGCTACACCTTC.

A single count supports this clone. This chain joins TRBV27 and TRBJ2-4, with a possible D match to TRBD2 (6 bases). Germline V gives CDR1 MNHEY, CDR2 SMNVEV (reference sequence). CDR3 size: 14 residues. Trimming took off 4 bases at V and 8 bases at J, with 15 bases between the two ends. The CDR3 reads CASSSTPGGDIQYF. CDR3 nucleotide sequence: TGTGCCAGCAGTTCAACACCTGGAGGGGACATTCAGTACTTC.

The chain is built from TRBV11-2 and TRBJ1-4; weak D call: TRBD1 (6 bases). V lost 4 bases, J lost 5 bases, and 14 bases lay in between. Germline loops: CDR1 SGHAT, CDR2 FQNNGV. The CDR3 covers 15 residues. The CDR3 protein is CASSSIQGLNEKLFF. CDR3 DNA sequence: TGTGCCAGCAGCTCCATACAGGGCCTAAATGAAAAACTGTTTTTT.

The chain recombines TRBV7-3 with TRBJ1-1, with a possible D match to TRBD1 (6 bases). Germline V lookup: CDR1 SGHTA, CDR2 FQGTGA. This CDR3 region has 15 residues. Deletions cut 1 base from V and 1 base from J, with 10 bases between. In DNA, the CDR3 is TGTGCCAGCAGCTTAAACAGGGATCGGAACACTGAAGCTTTCTTT. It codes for CASSLNRDRNTEAFF.

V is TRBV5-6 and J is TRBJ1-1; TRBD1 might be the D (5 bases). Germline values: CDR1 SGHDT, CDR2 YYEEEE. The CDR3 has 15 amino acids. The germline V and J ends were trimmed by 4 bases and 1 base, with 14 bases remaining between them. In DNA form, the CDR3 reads TGTGCCAGCAGCGACCCTCCCGGGGGGAACACTGAAGCTTTCTTT. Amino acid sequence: CASSDPPGGNTEAFF.

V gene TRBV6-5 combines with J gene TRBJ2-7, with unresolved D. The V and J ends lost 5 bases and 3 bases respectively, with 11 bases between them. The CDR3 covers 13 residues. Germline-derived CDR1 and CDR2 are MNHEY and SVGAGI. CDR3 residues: CASSPKAVYEQYF. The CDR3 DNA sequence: TGTGCCAGCAGTCCGAAGGCAGTCTACGAGCAGTACTTC.